This TCR beta chain was retrieved from a study of blood T cell repertoires in COVID-19. Overall study: Collection of acute and convalescent COVID-19 samples took place in the United States, Italy and Spain. Sample material is recorded as cDNA or gDNA derived from T cells, B-cell-depleted T cells, or PBMCs.

Germline V gene lookup returns CDR1 MNHEY and CDR2 SMNVEV (reference sequence). The CDR3 is made up of 13 amino acids. The ends were cut back, 1 base at V and 6 bases at J, with 10 bases in the middle. Per the authors' pipeline: Reference gene primer amplification in the assay estimated nucleated cell counts. The method was immunoSEQ multiplex PCR; TCRdb's version includes in-frame clones alone and lacks a portion of them. The V and J calls and the clone size are those of that table, but D and trimming were determined from the DNA. The data show approximately 290,000 clones, with around 89% seen just once and around 0.8% held by the top ten.

The receptor was derived from a man in his thirties or forties with acute or convalescent COVID-19. The specimen sequenced was peripheral blood. The genes are TRBV27 and TRBJ2-7; D gene uncertain. CDR3 nucleotide sequence: TGTGCCAGCAGTTTATTTCCCGGCGGCGAGCAGTACTTC. Its protein product is CASSLFPGGEQYF.